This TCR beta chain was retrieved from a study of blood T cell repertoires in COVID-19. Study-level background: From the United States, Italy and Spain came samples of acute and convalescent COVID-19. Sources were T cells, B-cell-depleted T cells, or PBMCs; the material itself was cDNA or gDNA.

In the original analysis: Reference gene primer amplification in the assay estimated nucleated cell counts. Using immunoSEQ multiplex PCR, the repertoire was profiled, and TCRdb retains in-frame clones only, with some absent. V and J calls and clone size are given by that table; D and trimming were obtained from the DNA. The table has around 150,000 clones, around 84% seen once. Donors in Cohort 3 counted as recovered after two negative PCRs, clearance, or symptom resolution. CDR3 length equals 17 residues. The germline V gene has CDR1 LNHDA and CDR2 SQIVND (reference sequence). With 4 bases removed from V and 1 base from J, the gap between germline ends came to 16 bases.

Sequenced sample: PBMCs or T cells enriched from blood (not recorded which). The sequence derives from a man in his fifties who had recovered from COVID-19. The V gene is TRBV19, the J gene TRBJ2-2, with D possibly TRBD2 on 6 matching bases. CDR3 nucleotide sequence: TGTGCCAGTAGTAAGAGAGGGAGGCAGGTGAACACCGGGGAGCTGTTTTTT. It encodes CASSKRGRQVNTGELFF.